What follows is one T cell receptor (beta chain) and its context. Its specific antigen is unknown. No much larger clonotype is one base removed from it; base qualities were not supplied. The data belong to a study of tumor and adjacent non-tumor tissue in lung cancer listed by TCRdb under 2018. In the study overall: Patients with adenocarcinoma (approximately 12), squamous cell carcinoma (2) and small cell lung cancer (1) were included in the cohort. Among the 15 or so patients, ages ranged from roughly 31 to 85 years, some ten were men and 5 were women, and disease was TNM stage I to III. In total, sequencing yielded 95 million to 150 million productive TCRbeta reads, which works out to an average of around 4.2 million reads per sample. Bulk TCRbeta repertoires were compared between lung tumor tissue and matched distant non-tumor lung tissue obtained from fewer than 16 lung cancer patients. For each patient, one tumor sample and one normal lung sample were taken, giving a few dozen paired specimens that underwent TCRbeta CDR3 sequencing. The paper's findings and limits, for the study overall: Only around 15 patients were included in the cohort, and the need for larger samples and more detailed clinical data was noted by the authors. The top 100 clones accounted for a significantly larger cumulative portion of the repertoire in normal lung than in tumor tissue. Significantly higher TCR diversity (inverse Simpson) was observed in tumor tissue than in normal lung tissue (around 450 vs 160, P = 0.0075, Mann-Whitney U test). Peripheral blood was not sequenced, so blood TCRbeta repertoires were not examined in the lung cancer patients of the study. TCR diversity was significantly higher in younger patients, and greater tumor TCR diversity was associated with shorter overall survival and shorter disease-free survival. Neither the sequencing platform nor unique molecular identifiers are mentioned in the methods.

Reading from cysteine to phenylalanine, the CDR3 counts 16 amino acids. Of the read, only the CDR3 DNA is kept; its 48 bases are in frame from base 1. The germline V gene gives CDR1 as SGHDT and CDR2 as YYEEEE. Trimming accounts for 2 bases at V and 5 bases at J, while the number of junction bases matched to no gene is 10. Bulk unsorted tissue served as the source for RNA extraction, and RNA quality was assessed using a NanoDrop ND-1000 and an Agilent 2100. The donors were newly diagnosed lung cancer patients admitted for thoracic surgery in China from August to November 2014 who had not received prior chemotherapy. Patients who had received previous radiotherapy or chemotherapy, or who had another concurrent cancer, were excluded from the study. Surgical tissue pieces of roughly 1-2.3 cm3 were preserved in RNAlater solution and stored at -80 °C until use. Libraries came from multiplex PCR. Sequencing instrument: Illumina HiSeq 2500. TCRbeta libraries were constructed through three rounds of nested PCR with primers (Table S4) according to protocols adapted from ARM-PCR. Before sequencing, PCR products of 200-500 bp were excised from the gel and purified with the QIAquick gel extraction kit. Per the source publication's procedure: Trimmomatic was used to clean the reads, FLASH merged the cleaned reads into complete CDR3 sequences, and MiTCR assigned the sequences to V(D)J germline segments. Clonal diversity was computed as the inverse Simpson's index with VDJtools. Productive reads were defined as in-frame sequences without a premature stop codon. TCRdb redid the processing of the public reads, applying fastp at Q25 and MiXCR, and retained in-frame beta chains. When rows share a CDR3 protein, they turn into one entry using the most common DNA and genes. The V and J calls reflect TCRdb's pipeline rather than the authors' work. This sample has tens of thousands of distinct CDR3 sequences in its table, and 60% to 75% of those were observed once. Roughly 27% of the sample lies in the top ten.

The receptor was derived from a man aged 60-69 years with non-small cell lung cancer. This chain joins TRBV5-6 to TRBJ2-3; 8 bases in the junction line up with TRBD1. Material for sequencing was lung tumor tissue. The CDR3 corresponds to CASSFRRGHRIDTQYF. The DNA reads TGTGCCAGCAGCTTCCGCAGGGGGCATCGCATAGATACGCAGTATTTT.